What follows describes a single T cell receptor (beta chain). This entry comes from a study of blood T cell repertoires in COVID-19. Sequencing was performed with immunoSEQ multiplex PCR; in TCRdb, only in-frame clones are kept and a portion is missing. This table has roughly 440,000 clones, approximately 90% appearing once. There are 15 residues in the CDR3. The specimen sequenced was peripheral blood. This receptor was taken from a woman aged 45-65 years with COVID-19, enrolled during active disease. The chain links TRBV21-1 to TRBJ2-7; TRBD2, the table's D call, lacks a check against the DNA. TRBV21-1 is a pseudogene segment. The CDR3 spells CASSKVTTPSYEQYF. The CDR3 DNA is TGTGCCAGCAGCAAAGTTACTACTCCTTCCTACGAGCAGTACTTC.